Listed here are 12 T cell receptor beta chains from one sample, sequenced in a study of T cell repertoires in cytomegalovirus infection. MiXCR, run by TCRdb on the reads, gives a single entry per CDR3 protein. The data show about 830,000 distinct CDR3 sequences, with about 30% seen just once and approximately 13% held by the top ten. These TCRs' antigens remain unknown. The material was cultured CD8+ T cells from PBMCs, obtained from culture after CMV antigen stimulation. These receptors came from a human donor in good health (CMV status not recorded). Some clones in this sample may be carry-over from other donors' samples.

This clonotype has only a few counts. The CDR3 DNA sequence: TGTGCCAGCGGGGAGGGGGGAACAGAGACCCAGTACTTC. Its protein product is CASGEGGTETQYF. The chain combines TRBV7-9 with TRBJ2-5, with a weak D call TRBD2 (7 bases). CDR3 length: 13 amino acids. The germline gives CDR1 SEHNR, CDR2 FQNEAQ (reference sequence). Deletions cut 8 bases from V and 4 bases from J, with 14 bases between.

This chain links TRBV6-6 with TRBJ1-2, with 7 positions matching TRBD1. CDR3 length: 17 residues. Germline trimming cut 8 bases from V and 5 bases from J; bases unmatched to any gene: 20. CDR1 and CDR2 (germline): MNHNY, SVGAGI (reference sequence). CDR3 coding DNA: TGTGCCAGCCGTATATCTCCAGGGGGGGAGCGAAGGTATGGCTACACCTTC. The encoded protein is CASRISPGGERRYGYTF.

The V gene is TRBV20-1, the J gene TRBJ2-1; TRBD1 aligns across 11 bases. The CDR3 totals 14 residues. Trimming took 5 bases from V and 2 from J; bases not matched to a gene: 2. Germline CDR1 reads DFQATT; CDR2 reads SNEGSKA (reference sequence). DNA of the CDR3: TGCAGTGCTCCGGGACAGGGGGCCTACAATGAGCAGTTCTTC. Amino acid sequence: CSAPGQGAYNEQFF.

The CDR3 spells CASTPPGSETEAFF. CDR3 DNA: TGTGCCAGTACCCCACCTGGGAGTGAGACTGAAGCTTTCTTT. The chain has TRBV19 and TRBJ1-1; D unclear. Germline CDR1 reads LNHDA; CDR2 reads SQIVND (reference sequence). Trimming left V 7 bases short and J 5 bases short, with 17 bases between. The CDR3 runs 14 residues. Together with reference TRBV19 and TRBJ1-1, the CDR3 gives the full variable domain: DGGITQSPKYLFRKEGQNVTLSCEQNLNHDAMYWYRQDPGQGLRLIYYSQIVNDFQKGDIAEGYSVSREKKESFPLTVTSAQKNPTAFYLCASTPPGSETEAFFGQGTRLTVV.

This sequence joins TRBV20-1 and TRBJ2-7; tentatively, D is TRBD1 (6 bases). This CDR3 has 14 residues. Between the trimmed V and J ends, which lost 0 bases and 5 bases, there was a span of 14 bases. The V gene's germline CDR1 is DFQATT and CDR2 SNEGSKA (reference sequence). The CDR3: CSARDWDKVNEQYF. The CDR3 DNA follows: TGCAGTGCTAGAGACTGGGACAAGGTCAACGAGCAGTACTTC.

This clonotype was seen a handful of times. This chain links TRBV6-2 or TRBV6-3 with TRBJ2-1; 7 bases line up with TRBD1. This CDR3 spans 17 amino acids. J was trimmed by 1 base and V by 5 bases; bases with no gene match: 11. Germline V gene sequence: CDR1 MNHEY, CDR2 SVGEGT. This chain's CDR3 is CASSRRPGQSSYNEQFF. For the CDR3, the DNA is TGTGCCAGCAGTCGACGACCGGGACAGTCATCCTACAATGAGCAGTTCTTC.

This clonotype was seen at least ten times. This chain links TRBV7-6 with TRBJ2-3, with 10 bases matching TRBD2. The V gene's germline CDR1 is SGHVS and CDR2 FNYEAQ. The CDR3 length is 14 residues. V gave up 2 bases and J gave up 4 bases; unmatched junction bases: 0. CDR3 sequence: CASSLLAGADTQYF. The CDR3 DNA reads TGTGCCAGCAGCTTACTAGCGGGGGCAGATACGCAGTATTTT.

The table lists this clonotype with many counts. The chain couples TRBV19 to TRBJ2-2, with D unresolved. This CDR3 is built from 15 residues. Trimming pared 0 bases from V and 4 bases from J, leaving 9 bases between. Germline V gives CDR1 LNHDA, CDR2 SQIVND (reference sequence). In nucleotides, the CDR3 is TGTGCCAGTAGTATAGATCCCGCCCTCACCGGGGAGCTGTTTTTT. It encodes CASSIDPALTGELFF.

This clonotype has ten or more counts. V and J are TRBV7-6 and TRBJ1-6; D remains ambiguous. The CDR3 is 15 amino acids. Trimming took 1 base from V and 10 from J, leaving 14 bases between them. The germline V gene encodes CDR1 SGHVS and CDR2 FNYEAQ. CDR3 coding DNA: TGTGCCAGCAGCTTAGATGAGAGGCCGGGATCACCCCTCCACTTT. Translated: CASSLDERPGSPLHF.

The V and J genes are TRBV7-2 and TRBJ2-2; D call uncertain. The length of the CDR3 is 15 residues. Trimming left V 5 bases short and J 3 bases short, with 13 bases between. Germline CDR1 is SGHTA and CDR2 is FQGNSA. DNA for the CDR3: TGTACCAGCAGCCCCCGGCACTCCGACACCGGGGAGCTGTTTTTT. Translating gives CTSSPRHSDTGELFF.

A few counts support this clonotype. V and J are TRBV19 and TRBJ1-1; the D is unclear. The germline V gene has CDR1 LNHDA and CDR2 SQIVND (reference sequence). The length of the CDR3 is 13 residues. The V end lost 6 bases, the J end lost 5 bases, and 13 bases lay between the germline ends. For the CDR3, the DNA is TGTGCCAGTAGCAACACGGCGGTTACTGAAGCTTTCTTT. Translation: CASSNTAVTEAFF.

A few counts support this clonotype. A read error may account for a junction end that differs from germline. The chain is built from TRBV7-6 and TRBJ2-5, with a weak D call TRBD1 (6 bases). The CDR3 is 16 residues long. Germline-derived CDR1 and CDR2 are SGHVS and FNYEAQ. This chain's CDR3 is CASSLGTDRTREPQYF. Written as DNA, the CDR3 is TGTGCTAGCAGCTTAGGTACTGACAGGACAAGAGAGCCCCAGTACTTC.